The clone carrying this TCR beta chain is large within its sample. As yet, its antigen is unknown. This record belongs to a study of chemoradiotherapy in HPV16-positive cancers. Findings and caveats of the study: Functional assays defining HPV-specific T cells used only a couple of HPV16-positive patients.

Only in-frame clones appear in the TCRdb table, and some are missing; sequencing was by immunoSEQ multiplex PCR. The table records 17,000 or so clones, roughly two thirds of them present only once. This CDR3 has 13 amino acids. V dropped 8 bases and J dropped 4 bases, with 14 bases sitting between them. Germline assignment: CDR1 MNHEY and CDR2 SMNVEV (reference sequence). This specimen consisted of tumor tissue, obtained from a patient who underwent chemoradiotherapy. The chain is built from TRBV27 and TRBJ1-1; the D gene is possibly TRBD1 (6 bases). The TCR was taken from a human donor with HPV-associated anogenital cancer. The CDR3 region has the DNA TGTGCCAGCCATGTGAGCAGGGGCACTGAAGCTTTCTTT. Encoded protein: CASHVSRGTEAFF.